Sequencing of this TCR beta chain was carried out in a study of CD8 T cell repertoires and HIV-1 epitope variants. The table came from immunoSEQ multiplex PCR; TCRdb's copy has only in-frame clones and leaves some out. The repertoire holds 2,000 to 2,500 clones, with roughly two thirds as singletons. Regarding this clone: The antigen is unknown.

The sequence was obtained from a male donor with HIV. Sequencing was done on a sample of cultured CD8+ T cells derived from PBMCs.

The CDR3 coding sequence is TGTGCCAGCAGAGGGACTAGCGGGGTATCCGGGGAGCTGTTTTTT. Its translation: CASRGTSGVSGELFF. The rearrangement links TRBV2 to TRBJ2-2; 13 bases align to TRBD2. CDR3 size: 15 residues. Trimming removed 6 bases from V and 6 bases from J; junction bases left unmatched: 4. Germline assignment: CDR1 SNHLY and CDR2 FYNNEI.